This T cell receptor beta chain derives from a study of radiotherapy plus CTLA-4 blockade in lung cancer. Across the study: Around 18% of patients responded objectively, and 25% to 40% achieved disease control.

Measured with immunoSEQ multiplex PCR; TCRdb has only the in-frame clones, and not every one. The sample lists around 100,000 clones, 81% occurring once. General study findings and limits: Reports identified early blood T cell clone dynamics, with interferon-beta, as the best response predictor. After treatment with radiotherapy plus ipilimumab, TCR clones that came from the tumor expanded in blood.

Losses at the gene ends were 5 bases for V and 2 bases for J; bases not matched to a gene: 9. The CDR3 loop spans 17 amino acids. CDR1 is SGHAT and CDR2 is FQNNGV in the germline V gene. People whose metastatic non-small-cell lung cancer was chemo-refractory got focal radiation along with CTLA-4 blockade by ipilimumab. Comment on this clone: No antigen is known for it.

Sequenced here: peripheral blood, sampled from a patient treated with radiotherapy plus ipilimumab. This rearrangement joins TRBV11-2 to TRBJ1-3; 10 bases are shared with TRBD1. The TCR was taken from a human donor with non-small cell lung cancer that progressed on radiotherapy plus ipilimumab. Some clones in this sample may be carry-over from other donors' samples. CDR3: CASSDRDRGFAGNTIYF. Written as DNA, the CDR3 is TGTGCCAGCAGCGACCGGGACAGGGGTTTTGCTGGAAACACCATATATTTT.